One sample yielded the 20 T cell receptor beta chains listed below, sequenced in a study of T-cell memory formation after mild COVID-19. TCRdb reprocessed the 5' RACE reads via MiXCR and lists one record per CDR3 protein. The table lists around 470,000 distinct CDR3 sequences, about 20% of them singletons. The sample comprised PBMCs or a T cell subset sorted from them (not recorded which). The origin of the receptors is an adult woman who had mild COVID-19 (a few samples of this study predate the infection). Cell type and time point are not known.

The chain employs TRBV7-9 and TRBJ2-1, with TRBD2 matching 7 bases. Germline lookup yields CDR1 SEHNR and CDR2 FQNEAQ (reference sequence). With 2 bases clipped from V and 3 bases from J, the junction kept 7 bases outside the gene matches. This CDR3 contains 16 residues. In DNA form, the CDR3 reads TGTGCCAGCAGCTTACGCGGGACTACCTACTACAATGAGCAGTTCTTC. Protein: CASSLRGTTYYNEQFF.

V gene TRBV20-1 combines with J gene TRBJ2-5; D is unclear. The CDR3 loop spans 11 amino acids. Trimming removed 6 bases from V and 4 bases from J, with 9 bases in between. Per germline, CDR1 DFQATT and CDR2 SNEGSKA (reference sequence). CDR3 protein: CSAYPSETQYF. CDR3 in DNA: TGCAGTGCCTATCCCTCAGAGACCCAGTACTTC.

The chain's CDR3 is CAWTPGGPGNEQFF. CDR3 nucleotide sequence: TGTGCCTGGACACCGGGGGGGCCGGGTAATGAGCAGTTCTTC. V is TRBV30 and J is TRBJ2-1; 8 bases match TRBD2. This CDR3 has 14 residues. The V gene end was trimmed by 4 bases and the J gene end by 7 bases; junction bases not matched to a gene: 9. Germline-derived CDR1 and CDR2 are GTSNPN and SVGIG (reference sequence).

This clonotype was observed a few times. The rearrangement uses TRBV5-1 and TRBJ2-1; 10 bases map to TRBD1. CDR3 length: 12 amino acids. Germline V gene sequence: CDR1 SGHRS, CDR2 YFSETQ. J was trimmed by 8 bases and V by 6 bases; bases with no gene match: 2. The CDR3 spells CASIDRGHEQFF. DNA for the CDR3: TGCGCCAGCATTGACAGGGGGCATGAGCAGTTCTTC.

This CDR3 is CATSDPMRGNYGYTF. In DNA, the CDR3 is TGTGCCACCAGTGATCCCATGCGGGGGAACTATGGCTACACCTTC. J is TRBJ1-2 and V is TRBV24-1; D perhaps matches TRBD1 (5 bases). CDR1 is KGHDR, CDR2 SFDVKD, per germline. V lost 3 bases to trimming and J lost 2 bases, with 12 bases between them. The CDR3 is 15 residues long.

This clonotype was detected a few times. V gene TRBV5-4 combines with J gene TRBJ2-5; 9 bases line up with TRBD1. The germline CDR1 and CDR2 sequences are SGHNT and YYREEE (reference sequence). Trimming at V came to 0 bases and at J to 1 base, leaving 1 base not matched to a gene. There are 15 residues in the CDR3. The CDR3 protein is CASSLGQGVQETQYF. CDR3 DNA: TGTGCCAGCAGCTTGGGACAGGGGGTCCAAGAGACCCAGTACTTC.

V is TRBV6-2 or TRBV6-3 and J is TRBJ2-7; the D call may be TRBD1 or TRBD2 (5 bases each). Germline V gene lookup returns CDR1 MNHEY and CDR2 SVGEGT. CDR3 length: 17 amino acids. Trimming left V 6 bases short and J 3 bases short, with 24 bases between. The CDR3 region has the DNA TGTGCCAGCAGCCCCCTCGGGACGGACTCCTTCGGCTACGAGCAGTACTTC. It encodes CASSPLGTDSFGYEQYF.

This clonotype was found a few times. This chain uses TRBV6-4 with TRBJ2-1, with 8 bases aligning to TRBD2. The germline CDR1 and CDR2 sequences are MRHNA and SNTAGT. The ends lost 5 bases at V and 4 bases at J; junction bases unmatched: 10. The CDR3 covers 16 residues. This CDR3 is CASSQRPGLGYNEQFF. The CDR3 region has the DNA TGTGCCAGCAGTCAACGCCCGGGACTAGGTTACAATGAGCAGTTCTTC.

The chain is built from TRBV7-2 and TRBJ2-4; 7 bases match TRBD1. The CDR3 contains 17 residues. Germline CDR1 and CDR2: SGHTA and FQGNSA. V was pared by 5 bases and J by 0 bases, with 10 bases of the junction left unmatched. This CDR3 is CASSPLRDSKAKNIQYF. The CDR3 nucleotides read TGTGCCAGCAGCCCCCTACGGGACAGCAAAGCCAAAAACATTCAGTACTTC.

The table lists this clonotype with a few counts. CDR3 sequence: CASSSVIGTGGIETQYF. CDR3 DNA: TGCGCCAGCAGCTCCGTTATCGGGACAGGGGGCATAGAGACCCAGTACTTC. The chain joins TRBV4-1 to TRBJ2-5; TRBD1 matches at 12 bases. V lost 5 bases and J lost 4; bases outside the gene matches: 11. The germline CDR1 and CDR2 sequences are MGHRA and YSYEKL. This CDR3 has 17 residues.

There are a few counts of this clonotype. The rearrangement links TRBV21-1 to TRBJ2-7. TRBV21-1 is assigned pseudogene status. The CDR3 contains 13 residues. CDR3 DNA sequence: TGTGCCAGCAGTCGACCCGAAGGCTACGAGCAGTACTTC. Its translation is CASSRPEGYEQYF.

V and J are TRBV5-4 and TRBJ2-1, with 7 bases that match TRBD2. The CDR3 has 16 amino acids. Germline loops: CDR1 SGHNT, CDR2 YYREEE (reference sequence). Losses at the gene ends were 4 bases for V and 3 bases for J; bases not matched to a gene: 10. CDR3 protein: CASSISLARNYNEQFF. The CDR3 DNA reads TGTGCCAGCAGCATCTCACTAGCGCGGAACTACAATGAGCAGTTCTTC.

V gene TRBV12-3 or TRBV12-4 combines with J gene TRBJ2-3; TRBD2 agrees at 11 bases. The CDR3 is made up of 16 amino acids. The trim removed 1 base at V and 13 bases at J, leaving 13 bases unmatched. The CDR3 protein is CASSLVLAGGVGVEYF. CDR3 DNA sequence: TGTGCCAGCAGTTTAGTTCTAGCGGGAGGCGTAGGAGTCGAGTATTTT.

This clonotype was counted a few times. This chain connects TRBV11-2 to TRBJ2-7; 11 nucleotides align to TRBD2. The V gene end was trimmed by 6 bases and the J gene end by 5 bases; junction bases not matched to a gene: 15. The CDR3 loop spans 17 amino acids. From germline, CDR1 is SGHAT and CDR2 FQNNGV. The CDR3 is CASRRRASGGTLDEQYF. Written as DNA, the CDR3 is TGTGCCAGCAGACGACGGGCTAGCGGGGGGACGTTGGACGAGCAGTACTTC.

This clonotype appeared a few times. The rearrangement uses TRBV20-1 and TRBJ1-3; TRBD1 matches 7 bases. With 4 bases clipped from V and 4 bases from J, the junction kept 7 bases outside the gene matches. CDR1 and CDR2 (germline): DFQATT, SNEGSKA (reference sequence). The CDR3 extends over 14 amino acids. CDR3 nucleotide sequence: TGCAGTGCTATAGTCCCAGGGGGAGGAAACACCATATATTTT. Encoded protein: CSAIVPGGGNTIYF.

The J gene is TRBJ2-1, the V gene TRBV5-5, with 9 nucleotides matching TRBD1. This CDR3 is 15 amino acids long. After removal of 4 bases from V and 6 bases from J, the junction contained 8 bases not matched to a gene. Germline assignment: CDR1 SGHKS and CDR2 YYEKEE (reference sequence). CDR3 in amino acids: CASSPWTGEGNEQFF. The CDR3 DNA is TGTGCCAGCAGCCCCTGGACAGGGGAGGGCAATGAGCAGTTCTTC.

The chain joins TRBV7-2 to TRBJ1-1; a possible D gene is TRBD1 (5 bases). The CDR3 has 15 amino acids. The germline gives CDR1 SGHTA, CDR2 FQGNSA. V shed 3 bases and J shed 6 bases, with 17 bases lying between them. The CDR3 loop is CASSLRGFQGSEAFF. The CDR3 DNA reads TGTGCCAGCAGCTTGCGGGGATTTCAGGGCTCTGAAGCTTTCTTT.

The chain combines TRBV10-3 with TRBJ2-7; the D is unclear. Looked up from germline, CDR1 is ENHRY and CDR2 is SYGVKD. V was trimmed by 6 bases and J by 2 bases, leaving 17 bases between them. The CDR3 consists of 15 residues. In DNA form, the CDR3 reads TGTGCCATCAGGCAGACTGCGAGCCCAACCTACGAGCAGTACTTC. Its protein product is CAIRQTASPTYEQYF.

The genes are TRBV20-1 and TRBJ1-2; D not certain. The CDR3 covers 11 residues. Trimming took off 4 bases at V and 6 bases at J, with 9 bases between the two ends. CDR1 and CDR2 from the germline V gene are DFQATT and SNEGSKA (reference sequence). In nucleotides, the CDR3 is TGCAGTGCTATGGGTGTGGATGGCTACACCTTC. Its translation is CSAMGVDGYTF.

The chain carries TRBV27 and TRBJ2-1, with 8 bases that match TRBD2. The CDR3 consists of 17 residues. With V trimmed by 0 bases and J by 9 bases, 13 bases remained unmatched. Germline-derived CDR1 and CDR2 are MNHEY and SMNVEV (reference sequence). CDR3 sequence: CASSLSPRAGGGGEQFF. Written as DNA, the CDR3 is TGTGCCAGCAGTTTATCCCCCCGCGCGGGAGGCGGGGGTGAGCAGTTCTTC.